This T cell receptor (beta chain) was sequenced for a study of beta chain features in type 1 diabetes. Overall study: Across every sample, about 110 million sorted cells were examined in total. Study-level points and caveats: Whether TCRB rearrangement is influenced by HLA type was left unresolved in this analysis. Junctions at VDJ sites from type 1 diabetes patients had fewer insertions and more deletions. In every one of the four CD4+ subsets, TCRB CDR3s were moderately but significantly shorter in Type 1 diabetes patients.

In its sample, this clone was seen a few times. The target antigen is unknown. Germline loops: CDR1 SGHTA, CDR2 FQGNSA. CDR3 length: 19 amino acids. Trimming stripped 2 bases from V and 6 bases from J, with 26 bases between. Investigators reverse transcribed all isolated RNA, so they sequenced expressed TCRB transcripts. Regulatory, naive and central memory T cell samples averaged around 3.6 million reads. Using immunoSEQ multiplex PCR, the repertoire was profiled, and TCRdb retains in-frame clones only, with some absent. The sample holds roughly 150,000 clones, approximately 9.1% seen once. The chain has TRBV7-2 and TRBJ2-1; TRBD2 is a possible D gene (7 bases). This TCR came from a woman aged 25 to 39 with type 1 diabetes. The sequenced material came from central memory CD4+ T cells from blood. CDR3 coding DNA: TGTGCCAGCAGCTTAACTCTGGGGGCTAGCGGAGAAGGGGGCAATGAGCAGTTCTTC. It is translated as CASSLTLGASGEGGNEQFF.